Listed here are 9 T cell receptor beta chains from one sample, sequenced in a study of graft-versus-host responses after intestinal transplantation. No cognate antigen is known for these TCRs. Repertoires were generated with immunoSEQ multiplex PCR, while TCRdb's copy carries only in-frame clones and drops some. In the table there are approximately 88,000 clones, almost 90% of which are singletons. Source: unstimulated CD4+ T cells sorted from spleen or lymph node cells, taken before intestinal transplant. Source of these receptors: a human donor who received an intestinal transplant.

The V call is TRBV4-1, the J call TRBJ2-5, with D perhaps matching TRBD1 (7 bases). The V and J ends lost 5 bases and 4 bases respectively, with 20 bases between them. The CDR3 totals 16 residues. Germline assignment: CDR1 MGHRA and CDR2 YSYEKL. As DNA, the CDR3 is TGCGCCAGCAGCGACGGTGCAGGGGGAGGTGGAGAGACCCAGTACTTC. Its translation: CASSDGAGGGGETQYF.

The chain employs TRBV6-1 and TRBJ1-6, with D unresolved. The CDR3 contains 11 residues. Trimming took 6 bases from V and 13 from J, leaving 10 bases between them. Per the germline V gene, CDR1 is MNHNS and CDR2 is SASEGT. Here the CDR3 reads CASRPAVPLHF. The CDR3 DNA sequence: TGTGCCAGCAGGCCTGCGGTGCCCCTCCACTTT.

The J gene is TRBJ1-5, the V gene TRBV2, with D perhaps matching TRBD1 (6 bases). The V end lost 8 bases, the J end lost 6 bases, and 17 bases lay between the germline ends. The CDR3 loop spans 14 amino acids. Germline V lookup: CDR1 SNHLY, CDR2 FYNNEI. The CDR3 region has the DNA TGTGCCAGCCTGGGGGGGGGCGAGGGTCAGCCCCAGCATTTT. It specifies CASLGGGEGQPQHF. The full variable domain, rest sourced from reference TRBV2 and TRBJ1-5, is EPEVTQTPSHQVTQMGQEVILRCVPISNHLYFYWYRQILGQKVEFLVSFYNNEISEKSEIFDDQFSVERPDGSNFTLKIRSTKLEDSAMYFCASLGGGEGQPQHFGDGTRLSIL.

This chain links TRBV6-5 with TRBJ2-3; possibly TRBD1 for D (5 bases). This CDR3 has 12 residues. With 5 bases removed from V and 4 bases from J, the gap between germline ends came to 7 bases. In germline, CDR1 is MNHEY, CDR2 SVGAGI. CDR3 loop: CASSGHPDTQYF. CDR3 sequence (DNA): TGTGCCAGCAGTGGACACCCAGATACGCAGTATTTT.

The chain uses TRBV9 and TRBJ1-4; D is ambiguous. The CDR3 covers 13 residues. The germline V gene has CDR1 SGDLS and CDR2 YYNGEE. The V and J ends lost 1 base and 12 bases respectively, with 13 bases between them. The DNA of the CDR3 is TGTGCCAGCAGCGTAACGGTAAACGGGGAACTGTTTTTT. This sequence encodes CASSVTVNGELFF.

The chain's CDR3 is CASRNRAGVSQPQHF. CDR3 DNA sequence: TGTGCCAGTAGAAATAGAGCAGGGGTGAGTCAGCCCCAGCATTTT. The chain couples TRBV19 to TRBJ1-5, with D possibly matching TRBD1 (6 bases). The CDR3 length is 15 residues. Germline CDR1 LNHDA, CDR2 SQIVND (reference sequence). V dropped 6 bases and J dropped 6 bases, with 18 bases sitting between them.

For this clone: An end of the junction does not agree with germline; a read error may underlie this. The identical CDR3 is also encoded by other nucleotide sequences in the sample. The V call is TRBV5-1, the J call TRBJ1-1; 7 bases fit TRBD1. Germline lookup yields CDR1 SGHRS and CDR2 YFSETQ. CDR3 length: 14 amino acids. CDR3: CASSPDRVNTEAFF. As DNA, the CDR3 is TGCGCCAGCTCTCCAGACAGGGTAAACACTGAAGCCTTCTTT.

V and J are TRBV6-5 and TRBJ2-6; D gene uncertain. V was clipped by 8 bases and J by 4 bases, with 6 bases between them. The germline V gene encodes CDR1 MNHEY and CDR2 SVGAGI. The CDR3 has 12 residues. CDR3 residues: CASFGGANVLTF. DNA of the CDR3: TGTGCCAGCTTCGGGGGGGCCAACGTCCTGACTTTC.

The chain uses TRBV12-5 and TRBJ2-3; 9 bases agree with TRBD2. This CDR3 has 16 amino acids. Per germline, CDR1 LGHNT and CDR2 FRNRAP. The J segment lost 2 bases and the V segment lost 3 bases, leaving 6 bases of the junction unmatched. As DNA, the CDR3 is TGTGCTAGTGGTTTCGGCAGCGGGGGGCCCACAGATACGCAGTATTTT. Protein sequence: CASGFGSGGPTDTQYF.